The table lists the clone carrying this T cell receptor (beta chain) with a few counts. Its antigen is not known. With 5 bases removed from V and 0 bases from J, the gap between germline ends came to 5 bases. The CDR3 sequence is 13 residues long. This record comes from a study of T-cell memory formation after mild COVID-19. Using constant-segment primers, 5'RACE produced TCR alpha and TCR beta cDNA libraries carrying sample barcodes and UMIs. TCRdb redid the calling of the 5' RACE reads with MiXCR, one entry per CDR3 protein. This sample carries 250,000 to 300,000 distinct CDR3 sequences, about 20% of them seen once, and the ten largest clones take 20% to 25%. Study results and limitations: Later expanders leaned CD4+, whereas clones that contracted between day 15 and 85 were balanced CD4/CD8. Clonal second-wave expansions that peaked on day 37 had unconfirmed SARS-CoV-2 specificity.

The receptor comes from a man between 18 and 35 years old who had mild COVID-19 (a few samples of this study predate the infection). Cell type and time point are not known. Sequenced material: PBMCs or a T cell subset sorted from them (not recorded which). V and J are TRBV12-3 or TRBV12-4 and TRBJ1-5, with no clear D. The CDR3 loop reads CASSIDSNQPQHF. In nucleotides, the CDR3 is TGTGCCAGCAGTATCGATAGCAATCAGCCCCAGCATTTT.